This T cell receptor (beta chain) was retrieved from a study of T-cell memory formation after mild COVID-19. For the study at large: Most TCR clusters belonged to a single donor.

This clonotype was counted a few times. TCRdb called the 5' RACE reads again in MiXCR, with one record for every CDR3 protein. This sample yields 380,000 or so distinct CDR3 sequences, of which roughly an eighth are seen a single time; about a fifth belongs to the top ten. The sample taken for sequencing was PBMCs or a T cell subset sorted from them (not recorded which). The clonotype originates from a man younger than 35 who had mild COVID-19 (a few samples of this study predate the infection). Cell type and time point are not known.

CDR3 sequence: CASRLQGLGEQYF. The CDR3 DNA sequence: TGTGCCAGCAGGTTACAGGGTCTGGGAGAGCAGTACTTC. The chain carries TRBV12-3 or TRBV12-4 and TRBJ2-7; tentatively, D is TRBD1 (6 bases). V lost 6 bases to trimming and J lost 7 bases, with 16 bases between them. The CDR3 is 13 residues long.